Presented here are 25 T cell receptor beta chains from one specimen sequenced in a study of T cells after yellow fever vaccination. TCRdb reprocessed the 5' RACE reads via MiXCR and lists one record per CDR3 protein. The sample carries over 300,000 distinct CDR3 sequences, about 3.5% recorded once. This specimen was PBMCs, taken on the day of the yellow fever booster vaccination. All receptors come from a man between 18 and 35 years old who received the YFV17D yellow fever vaccine.

This clonotype has only a few counts. The chain combines TRBV18 with TRBJ1-5; no clear D gene. The CDR3 extends over 16 amino acids. V lost 1 base to trimming and J lost 6 bases, with 16 bases between them. Germline V gene sequence: CDR1 KGHSH, CDR2 LQKENI. The CDR3 DNA is TGTGCCAGCTCACCACGCGATCCCGCTTTTGGTCAGCCCCAGCATTTT. This gives the protein CASSPRDPAFGQPQHF.

This clonotype has a handful of counts. The rearrangement uses TRBV3-1 and TRBJ2-3; possible D gene TRBD2, 6 bases. This CDR3 is 18 amino acids long. Germline assignment: CDR1 LGHDT and CDR2 YNNKEL (reference sequence). The V end was cut by 0 bases, the J end by 6 bases, with 22 bases between. The CDR3 loop reads CASSQDWGTGGNPDTQYF. CDR3 in DNA: TGTGCCAGCAGCCAAGATTGGGGGACTGGGGGAAATCCTGATACGCAGTATTTT.

Only a few counts were recorded for this clonotype. The CDR3 sequence: CASSTGQENQAFF. CDR3 bases: TGTGCCAGCTCGACGGGACAGGAGAACCAAGCTTTCTTT. The J gene is TRBJ1-1, the V gene TRBV18, with 8 positions matching TRBD1. Per the germline V gene, CDR1 is KGHSH and CDR2 is LQKENI. The CDR3 loop spans 13 amino acids. V lost 6 bases, J lost 9 bases, and 9 bases stayed unmatched.

The table lists this clonotype with many counts. The V gene is TRBV5-1, the J gene TRBJ2-5; D is undetermined. Germline CDR1 SGHRS, CDR2 YFSETQ. The CDR3 is 13 amino acids. Trimming removed 2 bases at V and 1 base at J, with 6 bases between. CDR3 sequence reads: CASSFAVQETQYF. DNA of the CDR3: TGCGCCAGCAGCTTCGCAGTCCAAGAGACCCAGTACTTC.

The V and J genes are TRBV23-1 and TRBJ2-7; no definite D call. Being an ORF, TRBV23-1 has a function that is uncertain. The CDR3 spans 13 residues. The ends were cut back, 1 base at V and 5 bases at J, with 9 bases in the middle. The CDR3 spells CASSQWVSNEQYV. As DNA, the CDR3 is TGCGCCAGCAGTCAATGGGTCAGCAACGAGCAGTACGTC.

This clonotype was counted a few times. The genes are TRBV25-1 and TRBJ1-5; the match to TRBD1 covers 8 bases. The CDR3 has 16 amino acids. Germline CDR1 MGHDK, CDR2 SYGVNS. V trimming: 4 bases; J trimming: 1 base; junction bases outside the gene matches: 6. The CDR3: CASSGPDRGSNQPQHF. The CDR3 nucleotides are TGTGCCAGCAGTGGACCCGACAGGGGAAGCAATCAGCCCCAGCATTTT.

In its sample, this clonotype was seen many times. The chain joins TRBV5-1 to TRBJ2-3; 15 positions agree with TRBD2. The CDR3 is 16 residues long. The trim removed 4 bases at V and 4 bases at J, leaving 4 bases unmatched. CDR1 is SGHRS and CDR2 is YFSETQ in the germline V gene. The CDR3 sequence is CASSGLAGGQADTQYF. DNA for the CDR3: TGCGCCAGCAGCGGACTAGCGGGGGGGCAGGCAGATACGCAGTATTTT. Combining the CDR3 with reference TRBV5-1 and TRBJ2-3 gives the whole variable domain KAGVTQTPRYLIKTRGQQVTLSCSPISGHRSVSWYQQTPGQGLQFLFEYFSETQRNKGNFPGRFSGRQFSNSRSEMNVSTLELGDSALYLCASSGLAGGQADTQYFGPGTRLTVL.

This chain joins TRBV15 and TRBJ2-7; tentative D call: TRBD1 (6 bases). CDR1 is LNHNV and CDR2 is YYDKDF in the germline V gene (reference sequence). The CDR3 runs to 15 residues. V shed 2 bases and J shed 4 bases, with 15 bases lying between them. CDR3 amino acids: CATSRRQGSYYEQYF. The CDR3 coding sequence is TGTGCCACCAGCAGAAGGCAGGGGAGTTATTACGAGCAGTACTTC.

This clonotype was counted at least ten times. The rearrangement uses TRBV7-9 and TRBJ2-3, with TRBD2 matching 7 bases. Unmatched junction bases numbered 8, after V lost 5 bases and J lost 9 bases. CDR1 SEHNR and CDR2 FQNEAQ come from the germline V gene (reference sequence). The CDR3 spans 13 residues. CDR3 amino acids: CASSPKAGDTQYF. CDR3 in DNA: TGTGCCAGCAGCCCCAAGGCGGGGGACACGCAGTATTTT.

This clonotype was detected ten times or more. The rearrangement links TRBV11-2 to TRBJ2-3; D may be TRBD2 (5 bases). The CDR3 sequence is 16 residues long. Germline V gene data show CDR1 as SGHAT and CDR2 as FQNNGV. The ends were cut back, 5 bases at V and 4 bases at J, with 19 bases in the middle. The CDR3 loop reads CASSPIAGGPSDTQYF. In DNA form, the CDR3 reads TGTGCCAGCAGCCCCATCGCAGGCGGGCCCTCAGATACGCAGTATTTT.

This clonotype came up many times. The chain is built from TRBV5-1 and TRBJ2-5; perhaps TRBD2 as D (5 bases). Trimming stripped 2 bases from V and 3 bases from J, with 8 bases between. Per germline, CDR1 SGHRS and CDR2 YFSETQ. CDR3 size: 13 residues. This chain's CDR3 is CASSFDGEETQYF. The CDR3 region has the DNA TGCGCCAGCAGCTTCGACGGGGAAGAGACCCAGTACTTC.

This clonotype has just a few counts. This sequence joins TRBV20-1 and TRBJ2-3; the match to TRBD2 covers 15 bases. V lost 5 bases to trimming and J lost 6 bases; unmatched junction nucleotides: 3. CDR1 DFQATT and CDR2 SNEGSKA come from the germline V gene (reference sequence). The CDR3 sequence is 14 residues long. The DNA of the CDR3 is TGCAGTGCTGGACTAGCGGGGGGGCGGGATACGCAGTATTTT. Translating gives CSAGLAGGRDTQYF.

This clonotype was seen many times. The chain uses TRBV7-2 and TRBJ2-7; maybe TRBD2 (5 bases). The CDR3 covers 14 residues. Trimming removed 6 bases from V and 5 bases from J, with 17 bases in between. In germline, CDR1 is SGHTA, CDR2 FQGNSA. DNA for the CDR3: TGTGCCAGCAGTTTGGGCGGAGGCTATGACGAGCAGTACTTC. Encoded protein: CASSLGGGYDEQYF.

This clonotype came up many times. The J gene is TRBJ2-1, the V gene TRBV6-4; 12 positions match TRBD2. CDR3 length equals 14 residues. The V and J ends lost 6 bases and 6 bases, in that order; junction bases with no gene match: 3. Germline CDR1 reads MRHNA; CDR2 reads SNTAGT. CDR3 in amino acids: CASSPSGGANEQFF. CDR3 DNA sequence: TGTGCCAGCAGCCCTAGCGGGGGGGCCAATGAGCAGTTCTTC.

There are many counts of this clonotype. J is TRBJ2-7 and V is TRBV2, with a weak D call TRBD1 (6 bases). The CDR3 spans 13 residues. Germline lookup yields CDR1 SNHLY and CDR2 FYNNEI. V was shortened by 5 bases and J by 6 bases, with 14 bases between the two germline ends. The CDR3 sequence: CASSIVQGIEQYV. The CDR3 DNA follows: TGTGCCAGCAGTATAGTACAGGGCATCGAGCAGTACGTC.

The chain joins TRBV7-2 to TRBJ2-1; D remains unclear. Trimming left V 4 bases short and J 15 bases short, with 19 bases between. The germline gives CDR1 SGHTA, CDR2 FQGNSA. The CDR3 runs to 13 residues. In DNA form, the CDR3 reads TGTGCCAGCAGCTACCGGCTCGCAGATCTGTCGTTCTTC. It is translated as CASSYRLADLSFF.

As regards this clonotype: One junction end does not reproduce the germline sequence, and a read error may be involved. This chain links TRBV5-1 with TRBJ2-7, with a tentative D call TRBD1 (6 bases). The length of the CDR3 is 15 residues. Germline assignment: CDR1 SGHRS and CDR2 YFSETQ. The CDR3 region is CASSPDEGHLYVQYF. The DNA of the CDR3 is TGCGCCAGCAGCCCGGATGAGGGACATCTCTACGTGCAGTACTTC.

This clonotype was seen many times. The chain employs TRBV7-3 and TRBJ2-1; D possibly matches TRBD1 or TRBD2 (5 bases each). The V and J ends lost 1 base and 7 bases respectively, with 8 bases between them. The germline gives CDR1 SGHTA, CDR2 FQGTGA. This CDR3 is built from 13 residues. CDR3 bases: TGTGCCAGCAGCTTAAGAGGGGTAAATGAGCAGTTCTTC. Protein: CASSLRGVNEQFF.

This chain joins TRBV11-2 and TRBJ2-7; D possibly uses TRBD1 or TRBD2 (6 bases each). Germline-derived CDR1 and CDR2 are SGHAT and FQNNGV. V lost 4 bases, J lost 8 bases, and 21 bases lay in between. This CDR3 comprises 15 residues. CDR3 DNA: TGTGCCAGCAGCTCCCCGAGGGGGGCCAGCCCCAAGCAGTACTTC. Protein product: CASSSPRGASPKQYF.

This clonotype has a count of ten or more. CDR3 sequence: CASSYLASTDTQYF. In nucleotides, the CDR3 is TGTGCCAGCAGTTACCTAGCGAGCACAGATACGCAGTATTTT. The chain couples TRBV6-5 to TRBJ2-3, with D tentatively TRBD2 (6 bases). The CDR3 is 14 residues long. In germline, CDR1 is MNHEY, CDR2 SVGAGI. Between the trimmed V and J ends, which lost 2 bases and 0 bases, there was a span of 6 bases.

In this sample, this clonotype turned up a few times. The chain joins TRBV5-6 to TRBJ2-1, with unresolved D. The germline gives CDR1 SGHDT, CDR2 YYEEEE. The CDR3 is 14 residues long. V dropped 2 bases and J dropped 5 bases, with 11 bases sitting between them. As DNA, the CDR3 is TGTGCCAGCAGCTTAGTGACAACTGACAATGAGCAGTTCTTC. Translated, it gives CASSLVTTDNEQFF.

Notes on this clonotype: This may stem from a read error, because a much larger clone lies one nucleotide away. The chain joins TRBV7-9 to TRBJ2-3; D call uncertain. The CDR3 runs to 12 residues. Looked up from germline, CDR1 is SEHNR and CDR2 is FQNEAQ (reference sequence). Trimming pared 5 bases from V and 2 bases from J, leaving 5 bases between. Written as DNA, the CDR3 is TGTGCCAGCAGCATATACACAGATACGCAGTATTTT. Its protein product is CASSIYTDTQYF.

This clonotype was counted ten times or more. This sequence joins TRBV5-1 and TRBJ2-6; possible D gene TRBD1, 5 bases. Germline loops: CDR1 SGHRS, CDR2 YFSETQ. This CDR3 contains 15 residues. The germline V and J ends were trimmed by 5 bases and 0 bases, with 9 bases remaining between them. For the CDR3, the DNA is TGCGCCAGCAGATTTACAGGCTCTGGGGCCAACGTCCTGACTTTC. Translating gives CASRFTGSGANVLTF.

This chain uses TRBV30 with TRBJ2-3; D possibly corresponds to TRBD1 (5 bases). From germline, CDR1 is GTSNPN and CDR2 SVGIG (reference sequence). V lost 3 bases to trimming and J lost 5 bases, with 18 bases between them. The length of the CDR3 is 15 residues. The DNA of the CDR3 is TGTGCCTGGAGCACCTGGGGCAGCTCAGAAGATACGCAGTATTTT. Residues: CAWSTWGSSEDTQYF.

This clonotype was counted a few times. The chain joins TRBV20-1 to TRBJ2-3; D is undetermined. V shed 3 bases and J shed 5 bases, with 12 bases lying between them. CDR3 length: 13 residues. In germline, CDR1 is DFQATT, CDR2 SNEGSKA (reference sequence). CDR3 sequence: CSASVGRGDTQYF. The CDR3 DNA follows: TGCAGTGCTAGCGTTGGGCGAGGAGATACGCAGTATTTT.